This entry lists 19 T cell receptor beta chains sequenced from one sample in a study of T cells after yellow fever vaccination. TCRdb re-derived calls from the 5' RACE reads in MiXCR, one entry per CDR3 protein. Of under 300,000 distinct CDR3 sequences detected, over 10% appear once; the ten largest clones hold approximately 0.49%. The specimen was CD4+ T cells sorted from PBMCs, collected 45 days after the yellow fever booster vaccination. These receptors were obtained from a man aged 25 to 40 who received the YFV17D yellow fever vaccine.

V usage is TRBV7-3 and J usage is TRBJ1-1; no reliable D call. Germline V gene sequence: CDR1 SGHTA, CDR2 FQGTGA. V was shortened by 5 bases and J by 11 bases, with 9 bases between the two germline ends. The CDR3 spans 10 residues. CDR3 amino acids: CASSILRAFF. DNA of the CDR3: TGTGCCAGCAGCATCCTCCGGGCTTTCTTT.

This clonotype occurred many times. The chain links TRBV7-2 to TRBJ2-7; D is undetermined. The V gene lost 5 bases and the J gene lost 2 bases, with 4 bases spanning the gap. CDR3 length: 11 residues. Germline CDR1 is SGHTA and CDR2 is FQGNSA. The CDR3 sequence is CASSKAYEQYF. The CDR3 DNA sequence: TGTGCCAGCAGCAAGGCCTACGAGCAGTACTTC.

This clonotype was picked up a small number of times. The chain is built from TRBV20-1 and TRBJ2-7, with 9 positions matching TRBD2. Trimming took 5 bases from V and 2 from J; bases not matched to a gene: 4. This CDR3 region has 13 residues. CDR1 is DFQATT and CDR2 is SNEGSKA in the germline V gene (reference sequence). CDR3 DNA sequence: TGCAGTGCTCAGACTAGCGGAACCTACGAGCAGTACTTC. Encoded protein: CSAQTSGTYEQYF.

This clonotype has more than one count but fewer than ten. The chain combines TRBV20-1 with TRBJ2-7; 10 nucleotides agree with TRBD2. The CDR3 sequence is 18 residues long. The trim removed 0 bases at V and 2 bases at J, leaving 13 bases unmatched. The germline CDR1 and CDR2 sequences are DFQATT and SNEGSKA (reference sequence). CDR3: CSARDSRRSGRVTYEQYF. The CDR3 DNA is TGCAGTGCTAGAGATTCAAGGAGGAGCGGGAGGGTTACCTACGAGCAGTACTTC.

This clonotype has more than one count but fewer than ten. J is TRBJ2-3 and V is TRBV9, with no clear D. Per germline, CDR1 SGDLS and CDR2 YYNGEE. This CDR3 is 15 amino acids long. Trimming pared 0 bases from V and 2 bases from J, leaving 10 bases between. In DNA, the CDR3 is TGTGCCAGCAGCGTAGGTACGCTTTACACAGATACGCAGTATTTT. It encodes CASSVGTLYTDTQYF.

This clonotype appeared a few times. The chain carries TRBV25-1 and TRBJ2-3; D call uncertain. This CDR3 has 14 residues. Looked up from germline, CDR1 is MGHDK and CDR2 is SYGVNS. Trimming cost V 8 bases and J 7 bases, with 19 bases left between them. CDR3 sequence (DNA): TGTGCCAGCGTAACGGATCTTAGGGATAATACGCAGTATTTT. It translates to CASVTDLRDNTQYF.

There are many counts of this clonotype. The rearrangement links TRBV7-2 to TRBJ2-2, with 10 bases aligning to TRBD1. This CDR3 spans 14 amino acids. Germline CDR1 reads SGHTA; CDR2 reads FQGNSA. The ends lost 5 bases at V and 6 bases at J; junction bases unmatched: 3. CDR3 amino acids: CASSTTGGPGELFF. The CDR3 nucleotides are TGTGCCAGCAGCACGACAGGGGGCCCCGGGGAGCTGTTTTTT.

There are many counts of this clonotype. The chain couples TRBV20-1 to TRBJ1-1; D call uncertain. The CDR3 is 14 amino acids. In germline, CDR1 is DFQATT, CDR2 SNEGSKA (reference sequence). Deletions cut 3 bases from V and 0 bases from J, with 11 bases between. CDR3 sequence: CSASRTGMNTEAFF. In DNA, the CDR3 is TGCAGTGCTAGCAGAACTGGGATGAACACTGAAGCTTTCTTT.

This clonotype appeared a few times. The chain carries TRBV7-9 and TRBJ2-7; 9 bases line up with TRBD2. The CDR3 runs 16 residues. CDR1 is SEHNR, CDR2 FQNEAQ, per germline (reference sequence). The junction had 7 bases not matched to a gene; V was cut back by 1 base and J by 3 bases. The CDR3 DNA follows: TGTGCCAGCAGCTTAGGGATGGGACTAGCCGACTACGAGCAGTACTTC. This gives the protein CASSLGMGLADYEQYF.

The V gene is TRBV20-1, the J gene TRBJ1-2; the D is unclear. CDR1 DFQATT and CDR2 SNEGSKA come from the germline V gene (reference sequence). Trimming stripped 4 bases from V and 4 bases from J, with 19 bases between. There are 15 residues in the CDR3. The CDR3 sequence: CSATKQGSGGYGYTF. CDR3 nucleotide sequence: TGCAGTGCTACCAAACAAGGGTCTGGAGGCTATGGCTACACCTTC.

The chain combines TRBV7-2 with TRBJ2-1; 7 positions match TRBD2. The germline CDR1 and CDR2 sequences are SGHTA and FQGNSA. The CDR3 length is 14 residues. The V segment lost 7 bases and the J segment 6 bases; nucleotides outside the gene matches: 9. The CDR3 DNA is TGTGCCAGCACCCGACTAGCTGCTTCCAATGAGCAGTTCTTC. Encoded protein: CASTRLAASNEQFF.

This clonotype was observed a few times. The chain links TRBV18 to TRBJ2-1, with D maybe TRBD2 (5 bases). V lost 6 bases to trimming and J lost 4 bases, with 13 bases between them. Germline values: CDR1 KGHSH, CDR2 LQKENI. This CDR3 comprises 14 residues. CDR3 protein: CASSSLAGYNEQFF. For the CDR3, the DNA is TGTGCCAGCTCGTCATTGGCGGGTTACAATGAGCAGTTCTTC.

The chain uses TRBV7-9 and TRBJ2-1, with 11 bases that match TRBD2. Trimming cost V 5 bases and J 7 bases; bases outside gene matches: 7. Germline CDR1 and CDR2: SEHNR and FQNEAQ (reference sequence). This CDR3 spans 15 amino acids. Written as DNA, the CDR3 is TGTGCCAGCAGCCCTACTAGCGGGAGTTTAAATGAGCAGTTCTTC. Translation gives CASSPTSGSLNEQFF.

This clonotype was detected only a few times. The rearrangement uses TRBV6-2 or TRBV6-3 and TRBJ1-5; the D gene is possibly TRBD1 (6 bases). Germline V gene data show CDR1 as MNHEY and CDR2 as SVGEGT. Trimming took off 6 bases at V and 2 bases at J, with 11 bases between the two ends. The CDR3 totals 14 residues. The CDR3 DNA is TGTGCCAGCAGGCTAGGGGGTGGCAATCAGCCCCAGCATTTT. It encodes CASRLGGGNQPQHF.

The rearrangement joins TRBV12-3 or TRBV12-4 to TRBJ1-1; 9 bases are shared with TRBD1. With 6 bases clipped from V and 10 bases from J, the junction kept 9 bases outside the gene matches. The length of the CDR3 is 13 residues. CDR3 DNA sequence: TGTGCCAGCAGCCCGGGACAGGGAGGATCAGCTTTCTTT. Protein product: CASSPGQGGSAFF.

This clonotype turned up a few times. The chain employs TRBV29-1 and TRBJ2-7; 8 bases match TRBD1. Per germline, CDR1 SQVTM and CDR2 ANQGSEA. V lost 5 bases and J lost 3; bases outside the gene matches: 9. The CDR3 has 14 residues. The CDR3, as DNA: TGCAGCGTTAGTCACAGGGGGGACTTCTACGAGCAGTACTTC. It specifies CSVSHRGDFYEQYF.

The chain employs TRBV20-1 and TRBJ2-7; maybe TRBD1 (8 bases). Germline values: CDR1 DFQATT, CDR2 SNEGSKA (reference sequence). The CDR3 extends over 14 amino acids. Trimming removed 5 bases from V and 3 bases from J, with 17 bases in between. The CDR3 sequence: CSAEQGGQVYEQYF. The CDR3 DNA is TGCAGTGCTGAACAGGGGGGGCAAGTCTACGAGCAGTACTTC.

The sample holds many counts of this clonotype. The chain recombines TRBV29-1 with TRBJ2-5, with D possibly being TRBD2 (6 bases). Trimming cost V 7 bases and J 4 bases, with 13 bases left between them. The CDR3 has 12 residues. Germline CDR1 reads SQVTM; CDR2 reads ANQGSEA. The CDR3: CSAAQGGETQYF. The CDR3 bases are TGCAGCGCCGCCCAGGGAGGAGAGACCCAGTACTTC.

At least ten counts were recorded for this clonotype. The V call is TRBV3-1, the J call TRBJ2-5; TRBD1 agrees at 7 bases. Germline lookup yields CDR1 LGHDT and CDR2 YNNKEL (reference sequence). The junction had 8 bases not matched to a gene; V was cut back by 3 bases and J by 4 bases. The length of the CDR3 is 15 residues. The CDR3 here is CASSHSDRVSETQYF. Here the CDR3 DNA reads TGTGCCAGCAGCCATTCCGACAGGGTATCAGAGACCCAGTACTTC.